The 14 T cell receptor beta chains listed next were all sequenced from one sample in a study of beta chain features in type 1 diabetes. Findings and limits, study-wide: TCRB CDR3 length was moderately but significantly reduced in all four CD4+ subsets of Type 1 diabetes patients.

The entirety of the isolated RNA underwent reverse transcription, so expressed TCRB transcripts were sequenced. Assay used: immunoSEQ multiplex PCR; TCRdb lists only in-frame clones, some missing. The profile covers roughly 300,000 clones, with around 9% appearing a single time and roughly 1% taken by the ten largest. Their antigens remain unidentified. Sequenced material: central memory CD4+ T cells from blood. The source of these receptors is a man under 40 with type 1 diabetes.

CDR3 amino acids: CAWTLTNEKLFF. In nucleotides, the CDR3 is TGTGCCTGGACACTTACTAATGAAAAACTGTTTTTT. The rearrangement links TRBV30 to TRBJ1-4; no firm D call. CDR3 length: 12 amino acids. Germline CDR1 and CDR2: GTSNPN and SVGIG (reference sequence). Between the trimmed V and J ends, which lost 4 bases and 2 bases, there was a span of 5 bases.

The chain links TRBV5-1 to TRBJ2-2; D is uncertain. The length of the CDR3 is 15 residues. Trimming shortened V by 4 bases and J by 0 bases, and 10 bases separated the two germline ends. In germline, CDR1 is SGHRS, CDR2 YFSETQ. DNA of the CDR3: TGCGCCAGCAGCCCCATGGCCACGAACACCGGGGAGCTGTTTTTT. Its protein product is CASSPMATNTGELFF.

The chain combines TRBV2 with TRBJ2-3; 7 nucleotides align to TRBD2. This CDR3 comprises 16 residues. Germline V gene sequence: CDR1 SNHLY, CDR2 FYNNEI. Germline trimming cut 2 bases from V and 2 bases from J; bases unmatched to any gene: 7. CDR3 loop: CASSERPSGSTDTQYF. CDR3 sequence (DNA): TGTGCCAGCAGTGAAAGGCCTAGCGGATCCACAGATACGCAGTATTTT.

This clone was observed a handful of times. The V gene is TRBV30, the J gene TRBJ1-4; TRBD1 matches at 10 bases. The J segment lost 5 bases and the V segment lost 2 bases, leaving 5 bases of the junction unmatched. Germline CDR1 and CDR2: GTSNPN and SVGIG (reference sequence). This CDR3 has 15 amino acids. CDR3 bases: TGTGCCTGGAGTCCGCCGGGACAGGGGAATGAAAAACTGTTTTTT. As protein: CAWSPPGQGNEKLFF.

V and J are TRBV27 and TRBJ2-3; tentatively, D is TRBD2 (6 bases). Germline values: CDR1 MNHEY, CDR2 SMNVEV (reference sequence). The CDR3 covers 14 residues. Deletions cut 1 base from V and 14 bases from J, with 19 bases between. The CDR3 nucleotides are TGTGCCAGCAGTTTATTCGCGGGGCAAGAGAAATCGTATTTT. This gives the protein CASSLFAGQEKSYF.

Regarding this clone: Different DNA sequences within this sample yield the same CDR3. As DNA, the CDR3 is TGTGCCAGCAGCTTGGGCCGCCAGAACACTGAAGCTTTCTTT. This sequence encodes CASSLGRQNTEAFF. The chain carries TRBV7-2 and TRBJ1-1; D ambiguous. The CDR3 has 14 amino acids. V was trimmed by 3 bases and J by 1 base, leaving 9 bases between them. Germline CDR1 SGHTA, CDR2 FQGNSA.

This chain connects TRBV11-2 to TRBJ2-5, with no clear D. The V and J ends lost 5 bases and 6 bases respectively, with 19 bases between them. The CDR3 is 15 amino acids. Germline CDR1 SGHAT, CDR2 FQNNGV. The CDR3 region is CASSVDPGFFQTQYF. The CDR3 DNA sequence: TGTGCCAGCAGCGTGGATCCGGGCTTCTTCCAGACCCAGTACTTC.

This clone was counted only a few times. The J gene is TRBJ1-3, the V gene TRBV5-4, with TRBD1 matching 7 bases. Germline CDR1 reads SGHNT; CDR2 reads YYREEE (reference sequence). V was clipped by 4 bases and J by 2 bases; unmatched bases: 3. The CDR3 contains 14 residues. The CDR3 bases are TGTGCCAGCAGCCCGGGACAGACTGGAAACACCATATATTTT. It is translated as CASSPGQTGNTIYF.

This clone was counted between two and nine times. The CDR3 here is CASSYRATEAFF. In DNA form, the CDR3 reads TGTGCCAGCTCTTACAGGGCCACTGAAGCTTTCTTT. This chain joins TRBV18 and TRBJ1-1; D possibly corresponds to TRBD1 (6 bases). CDR3 length: 12 amino acids. V shed 6 bases and J shed 4 bases, with 9 bases lying between them. CDR1 KGHSH and CDR2 LQKENI come from the germline V gene.

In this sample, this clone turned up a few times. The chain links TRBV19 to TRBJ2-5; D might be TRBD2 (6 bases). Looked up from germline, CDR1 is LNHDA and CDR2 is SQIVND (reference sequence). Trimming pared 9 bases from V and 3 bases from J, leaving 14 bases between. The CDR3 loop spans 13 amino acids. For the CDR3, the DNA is TGTGCCAGCGGGACTTCCCTAAAAGAGACCCAGTACTTC. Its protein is CASGTSLKETQYF.

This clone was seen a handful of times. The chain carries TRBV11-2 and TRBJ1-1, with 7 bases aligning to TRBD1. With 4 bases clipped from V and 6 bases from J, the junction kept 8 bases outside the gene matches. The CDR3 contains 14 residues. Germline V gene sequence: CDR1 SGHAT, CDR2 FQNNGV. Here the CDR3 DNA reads TGTGCCAGCAGCTCCAGACAGGGAATAGCTGAAGCTTTCTTT. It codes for CASSSRQGIAEAFF.

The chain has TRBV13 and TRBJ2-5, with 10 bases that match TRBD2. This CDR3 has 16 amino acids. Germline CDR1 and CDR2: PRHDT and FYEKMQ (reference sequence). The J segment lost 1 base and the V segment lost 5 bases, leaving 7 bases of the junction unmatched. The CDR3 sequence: CASSTGLADGQETQYF. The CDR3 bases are TGTGCCAGCAGCACCGGACTAGCGGACGGCCAAGAGACCCAGTACTTC.

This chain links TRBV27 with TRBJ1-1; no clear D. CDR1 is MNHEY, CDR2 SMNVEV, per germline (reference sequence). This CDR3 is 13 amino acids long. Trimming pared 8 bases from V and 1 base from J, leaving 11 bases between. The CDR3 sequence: CASFRFGNTEAFF. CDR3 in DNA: TGTGCCAGCTTTAGGTTCGGGAACACTGAAGCTTTCTTT.

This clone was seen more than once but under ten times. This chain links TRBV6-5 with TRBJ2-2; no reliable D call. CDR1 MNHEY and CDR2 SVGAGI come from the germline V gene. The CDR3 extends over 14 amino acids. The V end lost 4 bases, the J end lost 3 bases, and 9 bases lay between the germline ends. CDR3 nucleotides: TGTGCCAGCAGTTCCTCGTTGGACACCGGGGAGCTGTTTTTT. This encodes CASSSSLDTGELFF.